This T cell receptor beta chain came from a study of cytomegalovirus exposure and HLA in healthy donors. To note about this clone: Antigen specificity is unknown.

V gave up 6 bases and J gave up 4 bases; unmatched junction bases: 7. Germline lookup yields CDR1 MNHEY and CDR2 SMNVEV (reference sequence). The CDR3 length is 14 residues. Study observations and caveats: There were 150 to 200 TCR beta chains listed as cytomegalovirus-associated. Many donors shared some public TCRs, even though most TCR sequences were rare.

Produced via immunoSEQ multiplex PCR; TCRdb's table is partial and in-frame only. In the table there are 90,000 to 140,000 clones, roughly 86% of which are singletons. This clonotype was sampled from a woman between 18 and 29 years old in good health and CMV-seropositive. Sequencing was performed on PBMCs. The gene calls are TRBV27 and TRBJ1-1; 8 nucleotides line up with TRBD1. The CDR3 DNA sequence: TGTGCCAGCAGATCGTGGACAGGGCCCACTGAAGCTTTCTTT. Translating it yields CASRSWTGPTEAFF.